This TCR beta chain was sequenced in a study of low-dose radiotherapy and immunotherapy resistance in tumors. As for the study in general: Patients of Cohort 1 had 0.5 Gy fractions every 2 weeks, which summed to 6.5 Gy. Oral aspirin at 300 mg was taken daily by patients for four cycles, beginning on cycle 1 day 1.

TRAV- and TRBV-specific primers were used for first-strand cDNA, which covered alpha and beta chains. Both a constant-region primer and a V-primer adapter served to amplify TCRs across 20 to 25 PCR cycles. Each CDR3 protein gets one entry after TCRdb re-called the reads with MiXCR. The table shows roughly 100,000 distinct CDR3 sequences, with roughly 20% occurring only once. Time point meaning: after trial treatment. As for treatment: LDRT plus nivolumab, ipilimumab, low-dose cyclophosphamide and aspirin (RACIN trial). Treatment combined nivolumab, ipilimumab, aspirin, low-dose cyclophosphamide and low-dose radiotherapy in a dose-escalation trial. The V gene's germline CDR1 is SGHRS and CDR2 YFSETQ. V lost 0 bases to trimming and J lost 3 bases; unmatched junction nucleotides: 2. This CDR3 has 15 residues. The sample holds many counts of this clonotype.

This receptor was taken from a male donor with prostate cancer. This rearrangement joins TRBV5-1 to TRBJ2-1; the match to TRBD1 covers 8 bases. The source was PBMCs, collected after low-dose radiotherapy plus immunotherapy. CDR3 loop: CASSLGQGLYNEQFF. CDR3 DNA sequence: TGCGCCAGCAGCTTGGGACAGGGGCTCTACAATGAGCAGTTCTTC.